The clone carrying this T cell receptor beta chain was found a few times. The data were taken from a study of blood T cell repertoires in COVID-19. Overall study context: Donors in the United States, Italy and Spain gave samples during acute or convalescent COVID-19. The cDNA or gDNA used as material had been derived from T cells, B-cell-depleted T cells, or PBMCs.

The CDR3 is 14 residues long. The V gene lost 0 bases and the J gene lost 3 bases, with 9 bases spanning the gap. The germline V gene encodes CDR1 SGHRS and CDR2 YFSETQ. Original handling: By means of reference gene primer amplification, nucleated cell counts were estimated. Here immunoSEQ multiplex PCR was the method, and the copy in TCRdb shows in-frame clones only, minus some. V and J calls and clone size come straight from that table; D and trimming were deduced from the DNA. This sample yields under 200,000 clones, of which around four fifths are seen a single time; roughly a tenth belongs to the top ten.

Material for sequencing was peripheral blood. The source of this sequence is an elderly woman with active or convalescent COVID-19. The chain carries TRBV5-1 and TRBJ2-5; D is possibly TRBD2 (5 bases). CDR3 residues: CASSLGGFKETQYF. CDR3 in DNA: TGCGCCAGCAGCTTGGGAGGGTTTAAAGAGACCCAGTACTTC.